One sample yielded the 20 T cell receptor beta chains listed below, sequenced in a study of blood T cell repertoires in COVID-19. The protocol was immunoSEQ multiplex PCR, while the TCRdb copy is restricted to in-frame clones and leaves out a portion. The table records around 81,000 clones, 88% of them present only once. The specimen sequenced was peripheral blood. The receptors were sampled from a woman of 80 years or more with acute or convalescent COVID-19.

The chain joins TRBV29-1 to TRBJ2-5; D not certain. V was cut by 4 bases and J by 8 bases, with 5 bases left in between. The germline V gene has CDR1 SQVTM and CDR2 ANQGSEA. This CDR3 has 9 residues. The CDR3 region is CSVGPTQYF. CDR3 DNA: TGCAGCGTTGGGCCTACCCAGTACTTC.

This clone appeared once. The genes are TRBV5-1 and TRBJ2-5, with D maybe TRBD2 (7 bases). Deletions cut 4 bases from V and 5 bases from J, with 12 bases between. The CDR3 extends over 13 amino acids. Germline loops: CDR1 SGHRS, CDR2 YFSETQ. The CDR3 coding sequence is TGCGCCAGCAGCGGCGGGGGCAGGGAGACCCAGTACTTC. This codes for CASSGGGRETQYF. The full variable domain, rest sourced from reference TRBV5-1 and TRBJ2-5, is KAGVTQTPRYLIKTRGQQVTLSCSPISGHRSVSWYQQTPGQGLQFLFEYFSETQRNKGNFPGRFSGRQFSNSRSEMNVSTLELGDSALYLCASSGGGRETQYFGPGTRLLVL.

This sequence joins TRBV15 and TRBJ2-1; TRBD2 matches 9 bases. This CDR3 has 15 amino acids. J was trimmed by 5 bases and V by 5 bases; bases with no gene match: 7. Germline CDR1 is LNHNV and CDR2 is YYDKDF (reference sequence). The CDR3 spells CATSGGGAQDNEQFF. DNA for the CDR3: TGTGCCACCAGCGGCGGGGGGGCCCAGGACAATGAGCAGTTCTTC.

The CDR3 reads CASSQPSGGGNEQFF. For the CDR3, the DNA is TGTGCCAGCAGCCAACCTAGCGGGGGCGGGAATGAGCAGTTCTTC. The chain links TRBV4-2 to TRBJ2-1, with TRBD2 identical over 10 bases. Germline lookup yields CDR1 LGHNA and CDR2 YNFKEQ. The CDR3 runs to 15 residues. After removal of 2 bases from V and 7 bases from J, the junction contained 5 bases not matched to a gene.

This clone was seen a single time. Written as DNA, the CDR3 is TGTGCCAGCAGCACCGGGACAGTGGGGGGCTACACCTTC. This gives the protein CASSTGTVGGYTF. The chain carries TRBV9 and TRBJ1-2, with TRBD1 identical over 7 bases. Germline values: CDR1 SGDLS, CDR2 YYNGEE. The CDR3 runs to 13 residues. V was pared by 4 bases and J by 8 bases, with 8 bases of the junction left unmatched.

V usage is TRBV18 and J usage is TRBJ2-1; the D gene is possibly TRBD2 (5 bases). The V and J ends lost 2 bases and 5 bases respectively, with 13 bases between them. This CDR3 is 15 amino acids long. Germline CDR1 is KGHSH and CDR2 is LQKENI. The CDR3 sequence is CASSPNPGINNEQFF. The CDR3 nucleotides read TGTGCCAGCTCACCAAACCCCGGGATCAACAATGAGCAGTTCTTC.

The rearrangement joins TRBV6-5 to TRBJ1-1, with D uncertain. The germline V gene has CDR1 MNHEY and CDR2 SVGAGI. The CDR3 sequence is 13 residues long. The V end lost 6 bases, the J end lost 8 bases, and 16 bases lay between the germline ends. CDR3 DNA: TGTGCCAGCAGCCGCCCCGGGGTAATCGAAGCTTTCTTT. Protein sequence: CASSRPGVIEAFF.

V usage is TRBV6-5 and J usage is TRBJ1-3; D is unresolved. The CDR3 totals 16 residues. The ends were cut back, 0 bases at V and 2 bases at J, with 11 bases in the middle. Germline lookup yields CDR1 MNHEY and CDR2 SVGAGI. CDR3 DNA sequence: TGTGCCAGCAGTTACTCTTCCGACTTGGCTGGAAACACCATATATTTT. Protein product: CASSYSSDLAGNTIYF.

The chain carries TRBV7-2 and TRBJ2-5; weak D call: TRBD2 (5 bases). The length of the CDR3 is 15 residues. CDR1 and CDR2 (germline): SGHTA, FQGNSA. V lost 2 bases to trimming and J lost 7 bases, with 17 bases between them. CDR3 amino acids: CASSLSRAVEGTQYF. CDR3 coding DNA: TGTGCCAGCAGCTTATCCCGGGCCGTCGAGGGGACCCAGTACTTC.

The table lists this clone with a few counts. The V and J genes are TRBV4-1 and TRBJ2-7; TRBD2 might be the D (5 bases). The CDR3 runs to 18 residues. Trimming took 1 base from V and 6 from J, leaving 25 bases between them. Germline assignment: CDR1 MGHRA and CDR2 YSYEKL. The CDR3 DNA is TGCGCCAGCAGCCAAGTAAGTGATGAAGGGCGCCGGGAACTCGAGCAGTACTTC. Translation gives CASSQVSDEGRRELEQYF.

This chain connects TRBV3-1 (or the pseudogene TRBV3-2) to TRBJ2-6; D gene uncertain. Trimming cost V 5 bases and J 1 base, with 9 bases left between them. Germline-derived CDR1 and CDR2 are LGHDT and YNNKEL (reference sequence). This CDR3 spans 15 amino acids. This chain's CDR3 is CASSTSRSGANVLTF. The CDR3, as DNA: TGTGCCAGCAGCACCTCCCGGTCTGGGGCCAACGTCCTGACTTTC.

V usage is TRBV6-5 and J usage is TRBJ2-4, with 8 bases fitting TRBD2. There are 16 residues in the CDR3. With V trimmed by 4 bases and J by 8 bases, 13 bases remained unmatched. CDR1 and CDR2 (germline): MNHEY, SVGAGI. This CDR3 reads CASSSIRGGKRDIQYF. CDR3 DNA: TGTGCCAGCAGTTCGATTCGGGGGGGTAAGAGGGACATTCAGTACTTC.

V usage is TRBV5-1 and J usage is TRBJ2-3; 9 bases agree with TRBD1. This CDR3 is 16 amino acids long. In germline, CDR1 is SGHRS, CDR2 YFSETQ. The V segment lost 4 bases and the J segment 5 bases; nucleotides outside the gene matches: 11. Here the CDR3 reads CASSLLSGTGIDTQYF. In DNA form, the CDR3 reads TGCGCCAGCAGCCTATTAAGCGGGACAGGGATAGATACGCAGTATTTT.

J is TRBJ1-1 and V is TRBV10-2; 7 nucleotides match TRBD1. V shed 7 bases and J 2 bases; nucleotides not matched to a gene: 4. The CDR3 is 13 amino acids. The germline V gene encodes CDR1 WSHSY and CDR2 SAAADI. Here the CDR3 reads CASIWDRNTEAFF. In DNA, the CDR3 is TGCGCCAGCATCTGGGACAGAAACACTGAAGCTTTCTTT.

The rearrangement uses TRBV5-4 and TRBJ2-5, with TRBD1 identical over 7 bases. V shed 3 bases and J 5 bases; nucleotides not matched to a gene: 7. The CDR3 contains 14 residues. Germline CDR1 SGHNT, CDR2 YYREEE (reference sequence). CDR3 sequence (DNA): TGTGCCAGCAGCTCAGACAGGGTGGGGGAGACCCAGTACTTC. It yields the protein CASSSDRVGETQYF.

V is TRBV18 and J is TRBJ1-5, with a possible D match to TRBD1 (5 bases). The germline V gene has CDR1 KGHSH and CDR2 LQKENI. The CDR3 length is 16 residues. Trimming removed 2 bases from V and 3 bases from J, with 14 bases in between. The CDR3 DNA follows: TGTGCCAGCTCACCATCGGCGCAGGGACTCAATCAGCCCCAGCATTTT. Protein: CASSPSAQGLNQPQHF.

CDR3 in DNA: TGTGCCAGCAGCTTAGTAAGGCTAGCGGGAGATACGCAGTATTTT. This codes for CASSLVRLAGDTQYF. The chain joins TRBV7-9 to TRBJ2-3; the match to TRBD2 covers 8 bases. J gave up 5 bases and V 1 base, and 5 bases lay outside the gene matches. From germline, CDR1 is SEHNR and CDR2 FQNEAQ (reference sequence). The CDR3 consists of 15 residues.

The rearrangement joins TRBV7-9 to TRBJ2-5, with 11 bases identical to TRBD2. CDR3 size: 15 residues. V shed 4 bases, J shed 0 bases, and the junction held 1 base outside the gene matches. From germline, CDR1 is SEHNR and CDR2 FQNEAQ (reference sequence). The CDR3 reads CASSSGLADQETQYF. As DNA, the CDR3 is TGTGCCAGCAGCTCGGGACTAGCGGACCAAGAGACCCAGTACTTC.

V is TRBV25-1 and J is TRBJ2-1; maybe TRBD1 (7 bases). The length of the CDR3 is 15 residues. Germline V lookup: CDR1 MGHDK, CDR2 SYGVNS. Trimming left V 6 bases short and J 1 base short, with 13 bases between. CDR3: CASRGGQSSYNEQFF. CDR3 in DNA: TGTGCCAGCAGGGGGGGACAGTCTTCCTACAATGAGCAGTTCTTC.

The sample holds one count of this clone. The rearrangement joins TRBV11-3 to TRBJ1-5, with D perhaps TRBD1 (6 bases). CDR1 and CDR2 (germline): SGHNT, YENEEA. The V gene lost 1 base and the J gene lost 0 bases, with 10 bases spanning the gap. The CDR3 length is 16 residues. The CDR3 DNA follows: TGTGCCAGCAGCTTAGGCAGGGGATATAGCAATCAGCCCCAGCATTTT. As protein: CASSLGRGYSNQPQHF.